The 6 T cell receptor beta chains presented below share a single source sample, sequenced in a study of blood T cell repertoires in COVID-19. Assay used: immunoSEQ multiplex PCR; TCRdb lists only in-frame clones, some missing. The sample lists around 620,000 clones; 75% to 90% were seen once. Sequencing input: peripheral blood. The receptors derive from a young woman with acute or convalescent COVID-19.

The chain employs TRBV10-3 and TRBJ1-1; 9 bases are a match to TRBD1. The CDR3 runs 14 residues. The J segment lost 7 bases and the V segment lost 3 bases, leaving 6 bases of the junction unmatched. Per the germline V gene, CDR1 is ENHRY and CDR2 is SYGVKD. The CDR3 nucleotides read TGTGCCATCAGTGAATGGACAGGGGATGGTGAAGCTTTCTTT. It yields the protein CAISEWTGDGEAFF.

This chain links TRBV30 with TRBJ1-2, with D perhaps matching TRBD1 (6 bases). V lost 5 bases to trimming and J lost 5 bases, with 18 bases between them. Germline assignment: CDR1 GTSNPN and CDR2 SVGIG (reference sequence). The CDR3 is 14 amino acids. The CDR3 DNA is TGTGCCTGGGACACCAGGACTCAGGGGTATGGCTACACCTTC. Amino acid sequence: CAWDTRTQGYGYTF.

V gene TRBV12-3 or TRBV12-4 combines with J gene TRBJ2-7; no clear D gene. Trimming removed 4 bases at V and 2 bases at J, with 3 bases between. CDR3 size: 11 residues. The DNA for the CDR3 is TGTGCCAGCAGTTCTACCTACGAGCAGTACTTC. Its translation: CASSSTYEQYF.

V gene TRBV15 combines with J gene TRBJ2-3, with 8 bases fitting TRBD1. The CDR3 covers 15 residues. The ends lost 1 base at V and 5 bases at J; junction bases unmatched: 5. Germline CDR1 LNHNV, CDR2 YYDKDF (reference sequence). CDR3 sequence reads: CATSRARGRGDTQYF. In DNA form, the CDR3 reads TGTGCCACCAGCAGAGCCAGGGGGCGCGGAGATACGCAGTATTTT.

The chain recombines TRBV19 with TRBJ1-2; D uncertain. CDR1 is LNHDA and CDR2 is SQIVND in the germline V gene (reference sequence). Trimming left V 4 bases short and J 7 bases short, with 22 bases between. This CDR3 has 16 residues. In DNA, the CDR3 is TGTGCCAGTAGTAATCCTAGTCCAGCATCTACGGGTGGCTACACCTTC. Translation: CASSNPSPASTGGYTF.

The V and J genes are TRBV20-1 and TRBJ1-5; a weak D match, TRBD1 (5 bases). CDR1 and CDR2 (germline): DFQATT, SNEGSKA (reference sequence). CDR3 length equals 15 residues. Trimming pared 3 bases from V and 2 bases from J, leaving 14 bases between. CDR3 sequence reads: CSASGVGLGNQPQHF. The CDR3 region has the DNA TGCAGTGCTAGTGGGGTGGGACTGGGCAATCAGCCCCAGCATTTT.